The clone carrying this TCR beta chain was seen only once. This sample is part of a study of blood T cell repertoires in COVID-19. Study-wide context: Sites in the United States, Italy and Spain provided acute and convalescent COVID-19 samples. From T cells, B-cell-depleted T cells, or PBMCs came the material, which was cDNA or gDNA.

In the authors' workflow: Amplification of reference gene primers was used by the study to estimate nucleated cell counts. The repertoire was sequenced with immunoSEQ multiplex PCR; TCRdb's copy has only in-frame clones and lacks some. For V, J and clone size, that table is used; D and trimming come from the DNA. The table has roughly 29,000 clones, around 74% seen once. Germline V lookup: CDR1 SGHRS, CDR2 YFSETQ. The CDR3 spans 14 residues. The V and J ends lost 4 bases and 5 bases respectively, with 15 bases between them. This TCR came from a woman aged 70-85 years with active or convalescent COVID-19. This rearrangement joins TRBV5-1 to TRBJ2-5, with a possible D match to TRBD2 (6 bases). Sequences were obtained from peripheral blood. The CDR3, as DNA: TGCGCCAGCAGCCGAGCCCTGGCGGGGGAGACCCAGTACTTC. This sequence encodes CASSRALAGETQYF.